Listed below are T cell receptor beta chains from one sample, sequenced in a study of identifying expanded T cells in peripheral blood. Measured with immunoSEQ multiplex PCR; TCRdb has only the in-frame clones, and not every one. The sample consists of about 78,000 clones, almost 85% of them appearing once. The specimen was blood. The receptor source for this set is a person aged 18 to 69 in good health. Both conserved end residues are part of each CDR3. Each record gives: D gene, V gene, J gene, clone size, CDR3 protein, CDR3 DNA. A D gene is named only where the DNA matches it firmly. Clone size is not always given. Where it is, it says once, few, many or a class for expanded clones.

D: TRBD2
V: TRBV28
J: TRBJ2-7
size: -
CDR3: CASSLPPGLAGEIYEQYF
DNA: TGTGCCAGCAGTCTACCCCCGGGACTAGCGGGAGAAATCTACGAGCAGTACTTC

D: -
V: TRBV6-5
J: TRBJ2-2
size: -
CDR3: CASSYSGIYTGELFF
DNA: TGTGCCAGCAGTTACTCGGGAATTTACACCGGGGAGCTGTTTTTT

D: TRBD2
V: TRBV7-8
J: TRBJ2-3
size: -
CDR3: CASSSTSGTFTDTQYF
DNA: TGTGCCAGCAGCTCGACTAGCGGGACCTTCACAGATACGCAGTATTTT

D: -
V: TRBV6-6
J: TRBJ1-5
size: -
CDR3: CASSYSGSWDQPQHF
DNA: TGTGCCAGCAGTTACTCCGGTTCCTGGGATCAGCCCCAGCATTTT

D: -
V: TRBV6-1
J: TRBJ2-7
size: few
CDR3: CASSEAFGGTYEQYF
DNA: TGTGCCAGCAGTGAAGCTTTCGGAGGGACCTACGAGCAGTACTTC

D: TRBD2
V: TRBV5-1
J: TRBJ2-7
size: -
CDR3: CASSLGLAEYEQYF
DNA: TGCGCCAGCAGCTTGGGACTAGCGGAATACGAGCAGTACTTC

D: TRBD2
V: TRBV11-2
J: TRBJ2-1
size: -
CDR3: CASRRLAGNEQFF
DNA: TGTGCCAGCAGGCGATTAGCGGGAAATGAGCAGTTCTTC

D: -
V: TRBV28
J: TRBJ2-2
size: once
CDR3: CASSPRKTTGELFF
DNA: TGTGCCAGCAGTCCAAGAAAGACCACCGGGGAGCTGTTTTTT

D: -
V: TRBV21-1
J: TRBJ2-3
size: -
CDR3: CASIRGGSGRDTQYF
DNA: TGTGCCAGCATCAGGGGGGGTAGCGGGAGAGATACGCAGTATTTT

D: TRBD2
V: TRBV5-1
J: TRBJ2-1
size: -
CDR3: CASRLIAGGNNEQFF
DNA: TGCGCCAGCAGATTAATAGCGGGAGGGAACAATGAGCAGTTCTTC

D: TRBD1
V: TRBV7-3
J: TRBJ1-2
size: -
CDR3: CASSCPIKGDRGWRYGYTF
DNA: TGTGCCAGCAGCTGCCCGATAAAGGGAGACAGGGGATGGAGGTATGGCTACACCTTC

D: TRBD1
V: TRBV6-5
J: TRBJ2-5
size: -
CDR3: CASSTPTGGQETQYF
DNA: TGTGCCAGCAGCACTCCGACAGGGGGCCAAGAGACCCAGTACTTC

D: -
V: TRBV6-1
J: TRBJ2-7
size: -
CDR3: CASSPQGDSYEQYF
DNA: TGTGCCAGCAGTCCACAGGGAGACTCCTACGAGCAGTACTTC

D: TRBD1
V: TRBV7-8
J: TRBJ2-3
size: once
CDR3: CASSLGQGVTDTQYF
DNA: TGTGCCAGCAGCTTAGGACAGGGGGTGACAGATACGCAGTATTTT

D: -
V: TRBV28
J: TRBJ2-4
size: -
CDR3: CASSFRGGGEGIQYF
DNA: TGTGCCAGCAGTTTCAGGGGGGGTGGAGAGGGCATTCAGTACTTC

D: -
V: TRBV25-1
J: TRBJ2-6
size: -
CDR3: CAISTGANVLTF
DNA: TGTGCCATTTCAACTGGGGCCAACGTCCTGACTTTC

D: -
V: TRBV29-1
J: TRBJ2-7
size: -
CDR3: CSVVQGVHEQYF
DNA: TGCAGCGTTGTCCAAGGGGTCCACGAGCAGTACTTC

D: -
V: TRBV11-2
J: TRBJ2-1
size: -
CDR3: CASSPLTGLPYNEQFF
DNA: TGTGCCAGCAGCCCCCTGACGGGCTTGCCCTACAATGAGCAGTTCTTC

D: -
V: TRBV5-1
J: TRBJ2-5
size: -
CDR3: CASSSDNSGETQYF
DNA: TGCGCCAGCAGCTCTGACAATTCTGGGGAGACCCAGTACTTC

D: TRBD2
V: TRBV9
J: TRBJ2-1
size: -
CDR3: CASSVLAGGHNEQFF
DNA: TGTGCCAGCAGCGTACTAGCGGGAGGGCACAATGAGCAGTTCTTC

D: -
V: TRBV7-2
J: TRBJ2-7
size: -
CDR3: CASSLGRGASYEQYF
DNA: TGTGCCAGCAGCTTAGGTCGAGGGGCTTCGTACGAGCAGTACTTC

D: TRBD1
V: TRBV7-2
J: TRBJ2-7
size: -
CDR3: CASSLGQGRNEQYF
DNA: TGTGCCAGCAGCTTAGGACAGGGGAGGAACGAGCAGTACTTC

D: -
V: TRBV11-2
J: TRBJ1-2
size: -
CDR3: CASSLSDTSSAGTF
DNA: TGTGCCAGCAGCTTAAGCGACACTAGTTCAGCTGGCACCTTC

D: -
V: TRBV30
J: TRBJ1-2
size: -
CDR3: CAWTGVYGYTF
DNA: TGTGCCTGGACTGGTGTCTATGGCTACACCTTC

D: -
V: TRBV6-6
J: TRBJ1-5
size: -
CDR3: CASGEFRPDQPQHF
DNA: TGTGCCAGCGGGGAATTTCGCCCCGATCAGCCCCAGCATTTT

D: -
V: TRBV5-4
J: TRBJ1-2
size: -
CDR3: CASSLSMDGYTF
DNA: TGTGCCAGCAGCTTGTCGATGGATGGCTACACCTTC

D: -
V: TRBV28
J: TRBJ2-3
size: few
CDR3: CASSLLAGPSTDTQYF
DNA: TGTGCCAGCAGTTTATTGGCGGGGCCCAGCACAGATACGCAGTATTTT